The rows below give T cell receptor beta chains drawn from one sample of a study of T cells in Graves' hyperthyroidism and ophthalmopathy. TCRdb fed the multiplex PCR reads into MiXCR, producing one record per CDR3 protein. The table shows around 370,000 distinct CDR3 sequences, with around a sixth occurring only once. Sequenced: blood. The source is a man aged 18 to 29 with Graves' ophthalmopathy. CDR3s include the opening cysteine and the closing phenylalanine or tryptophan. Each record gives: clone size, V gene, J gene, D gene, CDR3 protein, CDR3 DNA. The D gene is left open where the match is weak. Not every row has a clone size; where given, it reads once, few, many or a size class.

abundance: -; v_gene: TRBV9; j_gene: TRBJ2-1; d_gene: TRBD2; CDR3aa: CASSVGLAGGYNEQFF; CDR3nt: TGTGCCAGCAGCGTAGGACTAGCGGGGGGGTACAATGAGCAGTTCTTC
abundance: many; v_gene: TRBV7-3; j_gene: TRBJ2-3; d_gene: TRBD2; CDR3aa: CASSKSGGPTDTQYF; CDR3nt: TGTGCCAGCAGTAAAAGCGGGGGTCCCACAGATACGCAGTATTTT
abundance: -; v_gene: TRBV5-1; j_gene: TRBJ1-5; d_gene: -; CDR3aa: CASSPDTNQPQHF; CDR3nt: TGTGCCAGCAGCCCTGACACCAATCAGCCCCAGCATTTT
abundance: many; v_gene: TRBV20-1; j_gene: TRBJ1-5; d_gene: -; CDR3aa: CSASQGNGQPQHF; CDR3nt: TGCAGTGCCTCACAGGGAAACGGTCAGCCCCAGCATTTT
abundance: -; v_gene: TRBV7-3; j_gene: TRBJ2-2; d_gene: TRBD2; CDR3aa: CASSPSSGANTGELFF; CDR3nt: TGTGCCAGCAGCCCCTCTAGCGGGGCCAACACCGGGGAGCTGTTTTTT
abundance: many; v_gene: TRBV3-1; j_gene: TRBJ2-7; d_gene: -; CDR3aa: CASSQALSGNEQYF; CDR3nt: TGTGCCAGCAGCCAGGCTCTTTCTGGGAACGAGCAGTACTTC
abundance: -; v_gene: TRBV7-9; j_gene: TRBJ2-7; d_gene: -; CDR3aa: CASSQTTVAYEQYF; CDR3nt: TGTGCCAGCAGCCAAACGACAGTCGCCTACGAGCAGTACTTC
abundance: few; v_gene: TRBV10-3; j_gene: TRBJ1-2; d_gene: -; CDR3aa: CAISGAGDYGYTF; CDR3nt: TGTGCCATCAGTGGTGCGGGGGACTATGGCTACACCTTC
abundance: many; v_gene: TRBV7-3; j_gene: TRBJ2-7; d_gene: -; CDR3aa: CASSPTPRLQGNYEQYF; CDR3nt: TGTGCCAGCAGCCCCACCCCTCGTCTGCAAGGGAACTACGAGCAGTACTTC
abundance: many; v_gene: TRBV5-1; j_gene: TRBJ2-1; d_gene: -; CDR3aa: CASSWGVLNEQFF; CDR3nt: TGCGCCAGCAGCTGGGGAGTTTTAAATGAGCAGTTCTTC
abundance: many; v_gene: TRBV7-8; j_gene: TRBJ2-5; d_gene: -; CDR3aa: CASSLVEYQETQYF; CDR3nt: TGTGCCAGCAGCTTAGTGGAGTACCAAGAGACCCAGTACTTC
abundance: many; v_gene: TRBV5-1; j_gene: TRBJ1-1; d_gene: TRBD1; CDR3aa: CASSFGRGLNTEAFF; CDR3nt: TGCGCCAGCAGCTTTGGCAGGGGGTTGAACACTGAAGCTTTCTTT
abundance: -; v_gene: TRBV5-1; j_gene: TRBJ2-2; d_gene: -; CDR3aa: CASSPGTTGELFF; CDR3nt: TGCGCCAGCAGCCCAGGGACCACCGGGGAGCTGTTTTTT
abundance: few; v_gene: TRBV12-3/TRBV12-4; j_gene: TRBJ1-2; d_gene: -; CDR3aa: CASSPPGLSYGYTF; CDR3nt: TGTGCCAGCAGCCCTCCCGGACTCTCCTATGGCTACACCTTC
abundance: few; v_gene: TRBV9; j_gene: TRBJ2-3; d_gene: TRBD2; CDR3aa: CASSHQVPSMVAGSTDTQYF; CDR3nt: TGTGCCAGCAGTCATCAAGTCCCGTCGATGGTAGCGGGGAGCACAGATACGCAGTATTTT
abundance: -; v_gene: TRBV5-6; j_gene: TRBJ2-7; d_gene: -; CDR3aa: CASSLDRTGEQYF; CDR3nt: TGTGCCAGCAGCTTGGACCGGACGGGCGAGCAGTACTTC